These 17 T cell receptor beta chains were all obtained from the same sample, sequenced in a study of cytomegalovirus exposure and HLA in healthy donors. Using immunoSEQ multiplex PCR, the repertoire was profiled, and TCRdb retains in-frame clones only, with some absent. The data hold 150,000 to 200,000 clones, with about 82% observed a single time. Sequences were obtained from PBMCs. The receptors come from a woman younger than 35 in good health and CMV-seronegative.

The J gene is TRBJ1-1, the V gene TRBV6-1; 7 bases align to TRBD1. V shed 3 bases, J shed 1 base, and the junction held 5 bases outside the gene matches. Germline V gene sequence: CDR1 MNHNS, CDR2 SASEGT. The CDR3 spans 15 residues. CDR3 nucleotides: TGTGCCAGCAGTGAGAGACAGGGAAAGAACACTGAAGCTTTCTTT. The encoded protein is CASSERQGKNTEAFF.

The chain has TRBV7-8 and TRBJ2-6; tentative D call: TRBD2 (5 bases). The CDR3 covers 16 residues. Trimming stripped 1 base from V and 0 bases from J, with 7 bases between. Per germline, CDR1 SGHVS and CDR2 FQNEAQ. The DNA for the CDR3 is TGTGCCAGCAGCTTAGTCGGAGGCTCTGGGGCCAACGTCCTGACTTTC. Its protein product is CASSLVGGSGANVLTF.

The V and J genes are TRBV2 and TRBJ2-1; 10 bases fit TRBD2. Losses at the gene ends were 6 bases for V and 9 bases for J; bases not matched to a gene: 11. Per the germline V gene, CDR1 is SNHLY and CDR2 is FYNNEI. The CDR3 sequence is 15 residues long. The chain's CDR3 is CASRGETSGASEQFF. The CDR3 nucleotides are TGTGCCAGCAGGGGGGAAACTAGCGGGGCATCTGAGCAGTTCTTC.

J is TRBJ2-4 and V is TRBV2; 7 bases match TRBD1. Looked up from germline, CDR1 is SNHLY and CDR2 is FYNNEI. With V trimmed by 1 base and J by 13 bases, 1 base remained unmatched. The CDR3 loop spans 11 amino acids. CDR3 sequence reads: CASSEETGQYF. The CDR3 DNA reads as TGTGCCAGCAGTGAAGAGACAGGGCAGTACTTC.

This clone was seen once. The DNA of the CDR3 is TGTGCCTGGAGTGCAGACTCGATATACTACAATGAGCAGTTCTTC. This gives the protein CAWSADSIYYNEQFF. The chain uses TRBV30 and TRBJ2-1; D unresolved. The germline V and J ends were trimmed by 1 base and 3 bases, with 13 bases remaining between them. The CDR3 loop spans 15 amino acids. The V gene's germline CDR1 is GTSNPN and CDR2 SVGIG (reference sequence).

The chain uses TRBV15 and TRBJ2-7; D perhaps matches TRBD1 (6 bases). Germline CDR1 LNHNV, CDR2 YYDKDF (reference sequence). Trimming shortened V by 8 bases and J by 3 bases, and 20 bases separated the two germline ends. The CDR3 length is 15 residues. The CDR3 here is CATQSDTGTLYEQYF. The CDR3 DNA is TGTGCCACCCAGTCCGATACAGGGACCCTCTACGAGCAGTACTTC.

This clone appeared a single time. The J gene is TRBJ2-5, the V gene TRBV12-5; D is perhaps TRBD1 (5 bases). The CDR3 runs to 16 residues. In germline, CDR1 is LGHNT, CDR2 FRNRAP. V lost 7 bases and J 0 bases, leaving 18 bases between the germline ends. The CDR3 DNA reads as TGTGCTAGTGCTGTATCCTCACAGGACGACCAAGAGACCCAGTACTTC. Translated: CASAVSSQDDQETQYF. Full variable domain (outside the CDR3, taken from reference TRBV12-5 and TRBJ2-5): DARVTQTPRHKVTEMGQEVTMRCQPILGHNTVFWYRQTMMQGLELLAYFRNRAPLDDSGMPKDRFSAEMPDATLATLKIQPSEPRDSAVYFCASAVSSQDDQETQYFGPGTRLLVL.

The gene calls are TRBV18 and TRBJ2-3; the D gene is possibly TRBD2 (6 bases). Germline V gene data show CDR1 as KGHSH and CDR2 as LQKENI. CDR3 length: 15 amino acids. Deletions cut 3 bases from V and 5 bases from J, with 15 bases between. The CDR3 DNA follows: TGTGCCAGCTCACCTAGGGGCGGGATAGGAGATACGCAGTATTTT. Protein product: CASSPRGGIGDTQYF.

This sequence joins TRBV28 and TRBJ2-2; TRBD2 matches 7 bases. Germline CDR1 reads MDHEN; CDR2 reads SYDVKM. The ends lost 6 bases at V and 4 bases at J; junction bases unmatched: 2. The CDR3 loop spans 13 amino acids. The CDR3 DNA follows: TGTGCCAGCAGCGGGAGGAGCACCGGGGAGCTGTTTTTT. It codes for CASSGRSTGELFF.

V and J are TRBV19 and TRBJ1-2; D uncertain. Deletions cut 3 bases from V and 7 bases from J, with 15 bases between. The V gene's germline CDR1 is LNHDA and CDR2 SQIVND (reference sequence). The CDR3 extends over 14 amino acids. CDR3 protein: CASSMEPVSGGYTF. CDR3 coding DNA: TGTGCCAGTAGTATGGAGCCCGTAAGTGGTGGCTACACCTTC.

The V call is TRBV6-6, the J call TRBJ1-1; D is undetermined. V gave up 7 bases and J gave up 1 base, with 10 bases separating them. The CDR3 totals 13 residues. The germline gives CDR1 MNHNY, CDR2 SVGAGI (reference sequence). The CDR3: CASTMGRNTEAFF. The CDR3 bases are TGTGCCAGCACAATGGGCCGGAACACTGAAGCTTTCTTT.

This clone was counted a few times. The gene calls are TRBV10-2 and TRBJ2-7; the match to TRBD2 covers 9 bases. Germline V gene data show CDR1 as WSHSY and CDR2 as SAAADI. The CDR3 consists of 16 residues. The trim removed 0 bases at V and 0 bases at J, leaving 3 bases unmatched. The CDR3 here is CASSESGTSFSYEQYF. CDR3 bases: TGCGCCAGCAGTGAGTCGGGGACTAGCTTCTCCTACGAGCAGTACTTC.

This chain links TRBV5-1 with TRBJ2-7, with D possibly TRBD1 on 5 matching bases. Trimming left V 4 bases short and J 3 bases short, with 8 bases between. CDR1 and CDR2 (germline): SGHRS, YFSETQ. The CDR3 consists of 12 residues. The CDR3 here is CASSVGDYEQYF. For the CDR3, the DNA is TGCGCCAGCAGCGTAGGGGACTACGAGCAGTACTTC. Full variable domain (outside the CDR3, taken from reference TRBV5-1 and TRBJ2-7): KAGVTQTPRYLIKTRGQQVTLSCSPISGHRSVSWYQQTPGQGLQFLFEYFSETQRNKGNFPGRFSGRQFSNSRSEMNVSTLELGDSALYLCASSVGDYEQYFGPGTRLTVT.

The chain has TRBV14 and TRBJ2-5; the match to TRBD2 covers 15 bases. The CDR3 runs 17 residues. Germline V CDR1 and CDR2: SGHDN, FVKESK. V lost 4 bases and J lost 0; bases outside the gene matches: 3. For the CDR3, the DNA is TGTGCCAGCAGCCCAGGACTAGCGGGAGGGCACCAAGAGACCCAGTACTTC. Protein: CASSPGLAGGHQETQYF.

The genes are TRBV7-9 and TRBJ1-5; 7 bases are shared with TRBD1. The CDR3 covers 14 residues. The V and J ends lost 5 bases and 4 bases, in that order; junction bases with no gene match: 5. CDR1 and CDR2 from the germline V gene are SEHNR and FQNEAQ (reference sequence). As DNA, the CDR3 is TGTGCCAGCAGCGCAACAGGGGTGAATCAGCCCCAGCATTTT. Its protein product is CASSATGVNQPQHF.

V usage is TRBV11-3 and J usage is TRBJ1-1, with 8 positions matching TRBD1. The CDR3 is 14 amino acids. V lost 5 bases, J lost 2 bases, and 4 bases stayed unmatched. Germline CDR1 reads SGHNT; CDR2 reads YENEEA. In nucleotides, the CDR3 is TGTGCCAGCAGCCGAGACAGGGGAAACACTGAAGCTTTCTTT. Protein sequence: CASSRDRGNTEAFF.

The rearrangement joins TRBV2 to TRBJ1-1; D remains unclear. This CDR3 is 14 amino acids long. Germline lookup yields CDR1 SNHLY and CDR2 FYNNEI. Deletions cut 6 bases from V and 3 bases from J, with 14 bases between. CDR3 sequence reads: CASSQRYIYTEAFF. The CDR3 DNA is TGTGCCAGCAGCCAACGATACATTTACACTGAAGCTTTCTTT.